Shown below are 8 T cell receptor beta chains from a single sample sequenced in a study of shared clonotypes between healthy human individuals. The protocol was immunoSEQ multiplex PCR, while the TCRdb copy is restricted to in-frame clones and leaves out a portion. The sample contains about 2.1 million clones, 90% to 95% of which appear only once. As defined, naive CD8 cells were CD45RO-negative and positively selected for CCR7, with terminally differentiated effector memory CD45RA+ cells excluded. What was sequenced was naive CD8+ T cells from PBMCs. The receptor set was obtained from a man aged 18 to 29 in good health. Some clones in this sample may be carry-over from other donors' samples.

The chain combines TRBV28 with TRBJ2-4, with D perhaps TRBD2 (5 bases). Trimming pared 6 bases from V and 7 bases from J, leaving 16 bases between. Germline loops: CDR1 MDHEN, CDR2 SYDVKM. CDR3 length: 14 amino acids. The CDR3 region is CASSGLEGMNIQYF. For the CDR3, the DNA is TGTGCCAGCAGCGGACTCGAAGGAATGAACATTCAGTACTTC.

The chain has TRBV11-3 and TRBJ2-1; tentative D call: TRBD2 (5 bases). Per the germline V gene, CDR1 is SGHNT and CDR2 is YENEEA. Trimming shortened V by 1 base and J by 9 bases, and 13 bases separated the two germline ends. The length of the CDR3 is 14 residues. CDR3 DNA: TGTGCCAGCAGCTTAGTGGGCCCACGGGGTGAGCAGTTCTTC. The encoded protein is CASSLVGPRGEQFF.

This clone has just a few counts. The sample carries other DNA sequences with the same CDR3. The chain has TRBV28 and TRBJ2-5, with D uncertain. Trimming took off 6 bases at V and 1 base at J, with 3 bases between the two ends. This CDR3 comprises 11 residues. Germline CDR1 reads MDHEN; CDR2 reads SYDVKM. In nucleotides, the CDR3 is TGTGCCAGCAGCCTCCAAGAGACCCAGTACTTC. Protein product: CASSLQETQYF.

The rearrangement links TRBV10-2 to TRBJ2-2, with 8 bases fitting TRBD2. The CDR3 has 15 residues. V was pared by 6 bases and J by 6 bases, with 9 bases of the junction left unmatched. In germline, CDR1 is WSHSY, CDR2 SAAADI. The CDR3 region has the DNA TGCGCCAGCAGGGAGCGGGAGTACCTTCCCGGGGAGCTGTTTTTT. It encodes CASREREYLPGELFF.

This chain uses TRBV11-2 with TRBJ2-7; maybe TRBD1 (6 bases). Germline assignment: CDR1 SGHAT and CDR2 FQNNGV. The V end lost 2 bases, the J end lost 3 bases, and 20 bases lay between the germline ends. The CDR3 has 17 residues. In DNA form, the CDR3 reads TGTGCCAGCAGCTTATTGGGGGCCGGCAGGGGCCGCTACGAGCAGTACTTC. Residues: CASSLLGAGRGRYEQYF.

In the case of this clone: Additional DNA sequences in this sample encode the identical CDR3. The J gene is TRBJ2-7, the V gene TRBV9; TRBD2 is a possible D gene (6 bases). Trimming stripped 0 bases from V and 2 bases from J, with 9 bases between. This CDR3 spans 14 amino acids. Germline assignment: CDR1 SGDLS and CDR2 YYNGEE. As DNA, the CDR3 is TGTGCCAGCAGCGTAGGTTGGGGGGCCTACGAGCAGTACTTC. Protein product: CASSVGWGAYEQYF.

The V call is TRBV29-1, the J call TRBJ2-3; the match to TRBD2 covers 7 bases. Trimming took 5 bases from V and 2 from J; bases not matched to a gene: 7. The CDR3 totals 14 residues. Germline values: CDR1 SQVTM, CDR2 ANQGSEA. The CDR3, as DNA: TGCAGCGTTTACGAGCGGGAATACACAGATACGCAGTATTTT. Residues: CSVYEREYTDTQYF.

The chain uses TRBV4-3 and TRBJ1-4; 7 nucleotides align to TRBD1. CDR3 length: 15 residues. The V gene end was trimmed by 1 base and the J gene end by 6 bases; junction bases not matched to a gene: 5. The germline CDR1 and CDR2 sequences are LGHNA and YSLEER. The CDR3 DNA sequence: TGCGCCAGCAGCCAAGCGACAGGGCCCTATGAAAAACTGTTTTTT. Translating gives CASSQATGPYEKLFF.